These 5 T cell receptor beta chains originate from one sample sequenced in a study of low-dose radiotherapy and immunotherapy resistance in tumors. Covering alpha and beta chains, TRAV- and TRBV-specific primers were used for the first-strand cDNA. Both a constant-region primer and a V-primer adapter served to amplify TCRs across about 20 PCR cycles. Via MiXCR, TCRdb re-called the reads, giving one row per CDR3 protein. The sample records around 8,200 distinct CDR3 sequences, about 65% being singletons. The receptors were gathered from a human donor with advanced metastatic prostate, ovarian, gallbladder or colorectal cancer (not recorded which). This table probably holds off-target reads from a library built for another chain.

The chain has TRBV29-1 and TRBJ2-3, with a weak D call TRBD2 (5 bases). This CDR3 region has 12 residues. The V gene's germline CDR1 is SQVTM and CDR2 ANQGSEA. With 8 bases removed from V and 3 bases from J, the gap between germline ends came to 12 bases. This chain's CDR3 is CSLRVGTDTQYF. For the CDR3, the DNA is TGCAGCTTGCGGGTGGGGACAGATACGCAGTATTTT.

This sequence joins TRBV28 and TRBJ2-7, with D tentatively TRBD1 (6 bases). The V gene's germline CDR1 is MDHEN and CDR2 SYDVKM. This CDR3 is 14 amino acids long. Trimming shortened V by 2 bases and J by 3 bases, and 11 bases separated the two germline ends. CDR3 amino acids: CASSLVGQNYEQYF. The CDR3 region has the DNA TGTGCCAGCAGTTTAGTGGGACAAAACTACGAGCAGTACTTC.

This clonotype occurred a few times. The chain joins TRBV5-3 to TRBJ1-1, with 7 bases that match TRBD1. TRBV5-3 is given ORF status, its function remaining uncertain. This CDR3 has 15 amino acids. Trimming took 8 bases from V and 11 from J; bases not matched to a gene: 21. The CDR3: CASSPTSGRQGPAFF. As DNA, the CDR3 is TGTGCCAGCAGCCCCACATCGGGGAGACAGGGTCCCGCTTTCTTT.

The genes are TRBV20-1 and TRBJ2-5; TRBD1 matches at 9 bases. The CDR3 sequence is 13 residues long. Germline values: CDR1 DFQATT, CDR2 SNEGSKA (reference sequence). The ends lost 4 bases at V and 4 bases at J; junction bases unmatched: 4. The CDR3 sequence: CSANKQGAETQYF. The CDR3 coding sequence is TGCAGTGCTAATAAACAGGGGGCAGAGACCCAGTACTTC.

The chain combines TRBV28 with TRBJ2-5; 7 nucleotides line up with TRBD1. The V gene end was trimmed by 11 bases and the J gene end by 7 bases; junction bases not matched to a gene: 22. Germline CDR1 and CDR2: MDHEN and SYDVKM. The CDR3 totals 16 residues. The CDR3 DNA reads as TGTGCCGCAGCGAAGAGGGTCGGGACAGCCGTGGGGACCCAGTACTTC. Its protein is CAAAKRVGTAVGTQYF.